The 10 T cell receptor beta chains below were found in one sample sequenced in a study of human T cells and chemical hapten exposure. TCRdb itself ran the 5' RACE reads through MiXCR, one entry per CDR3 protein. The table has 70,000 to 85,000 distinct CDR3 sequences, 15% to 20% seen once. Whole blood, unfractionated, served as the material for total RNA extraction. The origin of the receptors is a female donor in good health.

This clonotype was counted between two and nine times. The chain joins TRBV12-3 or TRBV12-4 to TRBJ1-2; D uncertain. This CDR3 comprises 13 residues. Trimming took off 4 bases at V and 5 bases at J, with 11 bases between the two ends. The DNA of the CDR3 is TGTGCCAGCAGTTCCTCGGCCGGGTATGGCTACACCTTC. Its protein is CASSSSAGYGYTF.

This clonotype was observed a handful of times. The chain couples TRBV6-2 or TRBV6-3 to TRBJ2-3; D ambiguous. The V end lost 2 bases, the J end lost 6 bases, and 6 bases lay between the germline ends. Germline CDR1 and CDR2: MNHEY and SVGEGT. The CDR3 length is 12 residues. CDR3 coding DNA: TGTGCCAGCAGTTACGTTCTGGATACGCAGTATTTT. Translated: CASSYVLDTQYF.

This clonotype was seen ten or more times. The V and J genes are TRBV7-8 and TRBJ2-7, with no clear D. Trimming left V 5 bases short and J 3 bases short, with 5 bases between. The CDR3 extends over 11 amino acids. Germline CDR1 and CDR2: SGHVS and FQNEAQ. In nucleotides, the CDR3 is TGTGCCAGCAGCGCGGACTACGAGCAGTACTTC. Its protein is CASSADYEQYF.

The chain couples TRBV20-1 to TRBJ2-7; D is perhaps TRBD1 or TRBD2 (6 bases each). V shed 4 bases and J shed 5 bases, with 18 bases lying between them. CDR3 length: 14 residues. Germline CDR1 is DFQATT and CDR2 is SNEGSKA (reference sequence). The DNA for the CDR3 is TGCAGTGCTACCCTCGCCGGGGGCTCGAACGAGCAGTACTTC. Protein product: CSATLAGGSNEQYF.

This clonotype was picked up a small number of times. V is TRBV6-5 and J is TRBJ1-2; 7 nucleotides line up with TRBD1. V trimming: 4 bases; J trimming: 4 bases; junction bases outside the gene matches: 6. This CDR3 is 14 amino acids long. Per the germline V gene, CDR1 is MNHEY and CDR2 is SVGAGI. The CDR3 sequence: CASSSGQAPYGYTF. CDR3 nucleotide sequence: TGTGCCAGCAGTTCTGGACAGGCGCCCTATGGCTACACCTTC.

DNA for the CDR3: TGTGCCACCAGCAGAGAGGCAGGGGTCGGAAACACCATATATTTT. Residues: CATSREAGVGNTIYF. V is TRBV15 and J is TRBJ1-3; the D gene is possibly TRBD1 (6 bases). Trimming cost V 0 bases and J 4 bases, with 10 bases left between them. This CDR3 spans 15 amino acids. Germline CDR1 is LNHNV and CDR2 is YYDKDF (reference sequence).

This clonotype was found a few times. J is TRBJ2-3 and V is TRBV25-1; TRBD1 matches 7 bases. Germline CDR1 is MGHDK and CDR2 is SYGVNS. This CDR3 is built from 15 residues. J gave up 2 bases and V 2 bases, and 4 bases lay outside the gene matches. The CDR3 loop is CASSETGDYTDTQYF. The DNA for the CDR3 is TGTGCCAGCAGTGAAACAGGGGATTACACAGATACGCAGTATTTT.

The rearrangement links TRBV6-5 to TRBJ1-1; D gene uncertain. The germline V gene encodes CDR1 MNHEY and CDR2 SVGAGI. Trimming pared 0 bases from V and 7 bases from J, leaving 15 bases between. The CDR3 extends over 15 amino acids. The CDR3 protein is CASSYSEGSSSEAFF. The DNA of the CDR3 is TGTGCCAGCAGTTACTCTGAGGGTAGTTCGAGTGAAGCTTTCTTT.

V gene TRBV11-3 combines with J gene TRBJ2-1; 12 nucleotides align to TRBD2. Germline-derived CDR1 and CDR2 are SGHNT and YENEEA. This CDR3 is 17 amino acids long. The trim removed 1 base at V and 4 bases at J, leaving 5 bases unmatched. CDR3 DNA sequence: TGTGCCAGCAGCTTAGGATTAGGGACTAGCGGGTACAATGAGCAGTTCTTC. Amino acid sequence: CASSLGLGTSGYNEQFF.

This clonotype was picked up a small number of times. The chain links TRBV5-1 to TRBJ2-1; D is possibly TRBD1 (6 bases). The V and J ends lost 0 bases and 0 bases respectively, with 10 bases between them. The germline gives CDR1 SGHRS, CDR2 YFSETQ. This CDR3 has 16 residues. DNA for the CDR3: TGCGCCAGCAGCTTGGACGTGGGGGCCTCCTACAATGAGCAGTTCTTC. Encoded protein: CASSLDVGASYNEQFF.